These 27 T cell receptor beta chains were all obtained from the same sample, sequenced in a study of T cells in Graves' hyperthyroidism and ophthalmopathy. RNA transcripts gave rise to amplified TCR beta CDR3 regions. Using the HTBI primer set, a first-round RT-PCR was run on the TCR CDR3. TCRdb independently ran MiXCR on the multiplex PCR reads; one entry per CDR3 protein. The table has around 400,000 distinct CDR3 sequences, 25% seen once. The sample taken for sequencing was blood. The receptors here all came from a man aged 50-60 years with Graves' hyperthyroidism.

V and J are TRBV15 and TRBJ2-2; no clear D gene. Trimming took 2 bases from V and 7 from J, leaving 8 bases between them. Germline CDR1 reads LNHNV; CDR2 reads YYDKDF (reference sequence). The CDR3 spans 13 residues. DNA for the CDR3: TGTGCCACCAGCAGAATGGTGGACGGGGAGCTGTTTTTT. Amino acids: CATSRMVDGELFF.

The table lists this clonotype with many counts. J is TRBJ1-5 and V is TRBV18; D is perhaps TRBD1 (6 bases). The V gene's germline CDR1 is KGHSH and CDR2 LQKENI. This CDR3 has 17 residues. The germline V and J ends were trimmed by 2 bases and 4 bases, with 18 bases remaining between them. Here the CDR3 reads CASSPAPRTGLNQPQHF. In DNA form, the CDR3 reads TGTGCCAGCTCACCAGCACCCCGTACAGGGTTGAATCAGCCCCAGCATTTT.

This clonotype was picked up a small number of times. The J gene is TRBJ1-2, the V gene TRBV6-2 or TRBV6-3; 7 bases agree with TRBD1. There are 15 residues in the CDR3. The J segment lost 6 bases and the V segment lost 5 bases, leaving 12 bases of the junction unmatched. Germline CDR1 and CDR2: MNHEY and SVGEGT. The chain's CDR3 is CASSRTRQGLNGYTF. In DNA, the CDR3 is TGTGCCAGCAGTCGCACCCGACAGGGTCTGAATGGCTACACCTTC.

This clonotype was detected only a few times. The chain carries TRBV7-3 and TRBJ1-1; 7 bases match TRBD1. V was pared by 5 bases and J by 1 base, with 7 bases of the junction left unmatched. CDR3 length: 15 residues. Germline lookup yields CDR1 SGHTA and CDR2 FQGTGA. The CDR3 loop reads CASSTRQGWNTEAFF. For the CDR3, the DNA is TGTGCCAGCAGCACTCGACAGGGATGGAACACTGAAGCTTTCTTT.

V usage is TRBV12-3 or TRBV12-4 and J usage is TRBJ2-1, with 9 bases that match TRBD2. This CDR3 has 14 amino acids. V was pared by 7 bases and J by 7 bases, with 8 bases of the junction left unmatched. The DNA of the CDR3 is TGTGCCAGCACCGTAGCGGGAGTTGATAATGAGCAGTTCTTC. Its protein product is CASTVAGVDNEQFF.

CDR3 nucleotides: TGCGCCAGCAGCTTGGGGACAGGGGCGAGAAACACTGAAGCTTTCTTT. Amino acids: CASSLGTGARNTEAFF. This chain links TRBV5-1 with TRBJ1-1; TRBD1 agrees at 9 bases. The germline V gene encodes CDR1 SGHRS and CDR2 YFSETQ. V lost 0 bases to trimming and J lost 2 bases; unmatched junction nucleotides: 5. The CDR3 covers 16 residues.

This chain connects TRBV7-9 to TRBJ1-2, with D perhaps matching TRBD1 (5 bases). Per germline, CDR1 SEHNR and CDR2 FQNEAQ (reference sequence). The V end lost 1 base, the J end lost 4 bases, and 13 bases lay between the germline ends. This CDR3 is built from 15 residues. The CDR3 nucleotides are TGTGCCAGCAGCTTAGGTGGGGGAGTCGGCTATGGCTACACCTTC. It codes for CASSLGGGVGYGYTF.

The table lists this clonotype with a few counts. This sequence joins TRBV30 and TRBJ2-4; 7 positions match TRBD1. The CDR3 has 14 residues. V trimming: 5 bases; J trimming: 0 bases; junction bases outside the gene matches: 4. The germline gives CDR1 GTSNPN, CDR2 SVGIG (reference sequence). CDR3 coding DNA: TGTGCCTGGGACAGGGTTCTAGCCAAAAACATTCAGTACTTC. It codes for CAWDRVLAKNIQYF. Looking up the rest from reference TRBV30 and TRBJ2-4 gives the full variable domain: SQTIHQWPATLVQPVGSPLSLECTVEGTSNPNLYWYRQAAGRGLQLLFYSVGIGQISSEVPQNLSASRPQDRQFILSSKKLLLSDSGFYLCAWDRVLAKNIQYFGAGTRLSVL.

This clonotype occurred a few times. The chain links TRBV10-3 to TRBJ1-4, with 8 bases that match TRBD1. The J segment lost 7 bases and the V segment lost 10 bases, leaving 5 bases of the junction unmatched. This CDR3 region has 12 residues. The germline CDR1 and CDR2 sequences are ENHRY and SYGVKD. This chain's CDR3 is CATRQGSEKLFF. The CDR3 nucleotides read TGTGCCACCCGACAGGGGAGTGAAAAACTGTTTTTT.

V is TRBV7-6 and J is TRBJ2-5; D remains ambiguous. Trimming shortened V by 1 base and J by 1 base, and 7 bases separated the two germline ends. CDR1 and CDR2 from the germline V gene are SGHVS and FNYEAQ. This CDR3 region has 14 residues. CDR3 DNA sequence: TGTGCCAGCAGCTTAGGAGTCGGCCAAGAGACCCAGTACTTC. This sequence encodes CASSLGVGQETQYF.

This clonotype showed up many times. The CDR3 sequence: CASSPQPGRTYEQYF. The CDR3, as DNA: TGTGCCAGCTCCCCCCAACCGGGACGCACCTACGAGCAGTACTTC. The chain has TRBV18 and TRBJ2-7; D is possibly TRBD1 or TRBD2 (5 bases each). Trimming removed 6 bases from V and 2 bases from J, with 17 bases in between. Germline assignment: CDR1 KGHSH and CDR2 LQKENI. The CDR3 is 15 residues long.

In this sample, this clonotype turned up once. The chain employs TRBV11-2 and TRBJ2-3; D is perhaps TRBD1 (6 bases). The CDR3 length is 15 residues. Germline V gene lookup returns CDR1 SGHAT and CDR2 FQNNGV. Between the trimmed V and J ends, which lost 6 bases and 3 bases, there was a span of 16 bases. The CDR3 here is CASRPTGFETDTQYF. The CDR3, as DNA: TGTGCCAGCAGACCTACAGGGTTCGAAACAGATACGCAGTATTTT.

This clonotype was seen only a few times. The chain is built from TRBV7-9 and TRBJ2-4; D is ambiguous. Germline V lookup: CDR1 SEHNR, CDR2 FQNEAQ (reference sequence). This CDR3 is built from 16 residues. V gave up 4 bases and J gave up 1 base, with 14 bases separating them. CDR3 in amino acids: CASSSPWAPAKNIQYF. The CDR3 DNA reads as TGTGCCAGCAGCTCCCCCTGGGCGCCGGCCAAAAACATTCAGTACTTC.

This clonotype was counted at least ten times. Written as DNA, the CDR3 is TGTGCCAGCAGTGATCGGCAGGGCGGCTATGGCTACACCTTC. Protein sequence: CASSDRQGGYGYTF. This chain uses TRBV2 with TRBJ1-2, with TRBD1 as a possible D gene (5 bases). CDR1 is SNHLY, CDR2 FYNNEI, per germline. V was shortened by 3 bases and J by 4 bases, with 12 bases between the two germline ends. CDR3 size: 14 residues.

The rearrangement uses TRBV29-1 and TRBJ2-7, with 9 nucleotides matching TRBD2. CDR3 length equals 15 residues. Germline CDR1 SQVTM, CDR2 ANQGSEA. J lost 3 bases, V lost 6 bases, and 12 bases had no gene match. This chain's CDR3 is CSVSEGLAGRYEQYF. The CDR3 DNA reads TGCAGCGTCTCCGAGGGGCTAGCGGGACGCTACGAGCAGTACTTC.

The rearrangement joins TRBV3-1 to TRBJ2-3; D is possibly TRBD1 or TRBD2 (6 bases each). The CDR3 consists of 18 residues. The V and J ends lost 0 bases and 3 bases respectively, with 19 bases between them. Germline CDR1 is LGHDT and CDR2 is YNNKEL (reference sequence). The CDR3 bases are TGTGCCAGCAGCCAAGAGTCGGCCAGCGGAGGGGGGACAGATACGCAGTATTTT. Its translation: CASSQESASGGGTDTQYF.

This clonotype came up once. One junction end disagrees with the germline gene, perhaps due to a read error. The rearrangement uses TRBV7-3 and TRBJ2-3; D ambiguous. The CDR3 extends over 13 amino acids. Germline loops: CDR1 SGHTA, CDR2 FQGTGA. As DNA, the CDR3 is TGTGCCAGCAGCTTAATTGTCGCGGATACGCACTATTTT. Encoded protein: CASSLIVADTHYF.

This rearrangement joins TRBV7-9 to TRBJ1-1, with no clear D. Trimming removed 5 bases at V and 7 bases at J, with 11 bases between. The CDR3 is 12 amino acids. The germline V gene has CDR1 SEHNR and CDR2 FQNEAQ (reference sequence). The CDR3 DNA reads TGTGCCAGCAGCCCTCATCAGGATGAAGCTTTCTTT. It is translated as CASSPHQDEAFF. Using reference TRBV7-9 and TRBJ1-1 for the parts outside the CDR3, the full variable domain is DTGVSQNPRHKITKRGQNVTFRCDPISEHNRLYWYRQTLGQGPEFLTYFQNEAQLEKSRLLSDRFSAERPKGSFSTLEIQRTEQGDSAMYLCASSPHQDEAFFGQGTRLTVV.

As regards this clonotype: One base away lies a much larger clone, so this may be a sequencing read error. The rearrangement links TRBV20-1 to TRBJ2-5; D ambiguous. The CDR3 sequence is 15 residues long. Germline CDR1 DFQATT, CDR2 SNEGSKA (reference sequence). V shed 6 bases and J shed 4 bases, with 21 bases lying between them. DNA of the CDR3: TGCAGTGCCCAGCTTAGGGTCGCGACTCGAGAGACCCAGTACTTC. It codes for CSAQLRVATRETQYF.

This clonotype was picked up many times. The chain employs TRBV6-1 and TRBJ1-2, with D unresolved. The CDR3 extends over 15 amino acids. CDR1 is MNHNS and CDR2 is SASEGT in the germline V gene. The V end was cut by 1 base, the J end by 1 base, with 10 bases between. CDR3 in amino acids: CASSEEAGNNYGYTF. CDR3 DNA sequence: TGTGCCAGCAGTGAAGAGGCAGGAAATAACTATGGCTACACCTTC.

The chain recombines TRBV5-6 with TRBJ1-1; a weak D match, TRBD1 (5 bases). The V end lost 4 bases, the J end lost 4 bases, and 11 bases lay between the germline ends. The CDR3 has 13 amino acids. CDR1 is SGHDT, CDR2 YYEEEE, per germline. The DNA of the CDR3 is TGTGCCAGCAGCCGATGGGGCATCACTGAAGCTTTCTTT. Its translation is CASSRWGITEAFF.

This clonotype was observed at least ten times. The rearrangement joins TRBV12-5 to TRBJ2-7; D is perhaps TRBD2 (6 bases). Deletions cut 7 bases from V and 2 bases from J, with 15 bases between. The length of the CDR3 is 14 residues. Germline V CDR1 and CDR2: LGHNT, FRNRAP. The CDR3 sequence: CASAPSGLTYEQYF. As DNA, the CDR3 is TGTGCTAGTGCCCCTTCGGGACTCACCTACGAGCAGTACTTC.

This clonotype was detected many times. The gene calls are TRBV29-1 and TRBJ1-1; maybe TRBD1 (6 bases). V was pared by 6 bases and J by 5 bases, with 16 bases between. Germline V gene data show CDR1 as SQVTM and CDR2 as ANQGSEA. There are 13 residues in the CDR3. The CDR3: CSVLGQSITEAFF. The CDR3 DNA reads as TGCAGCGTGCTAGGACAGTCTATTACTGAAGCTTTCTTT. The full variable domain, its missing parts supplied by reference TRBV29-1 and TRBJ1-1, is SAVISQKPSRDICQRGTSLTIQCQVDSQVTMMFWYRQQPGQSLTLIATANQGSEATYESGFVIDKFPISRPNLTFSTLTVSNMSPEDSSIYLCSVLGQSITEAFFGQGTRLTVV.

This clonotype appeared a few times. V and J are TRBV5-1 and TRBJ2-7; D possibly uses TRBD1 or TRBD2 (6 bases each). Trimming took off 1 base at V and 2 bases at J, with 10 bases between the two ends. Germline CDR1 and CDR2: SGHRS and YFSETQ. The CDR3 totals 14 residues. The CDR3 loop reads CASSLLEGAYEQYF. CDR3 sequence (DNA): TGCGCCAGCAGCTTGTTGGAGGGGGCCTACGAGCAGTACTTC.

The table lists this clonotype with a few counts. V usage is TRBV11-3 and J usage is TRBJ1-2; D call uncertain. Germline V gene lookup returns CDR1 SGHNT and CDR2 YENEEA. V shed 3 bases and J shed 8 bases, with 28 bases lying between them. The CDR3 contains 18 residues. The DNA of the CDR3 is TGTGCCAGCAGCTTTACTACCTCATCTTGGGGAAGGGAAGACGGCTACACCTTC. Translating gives CASSFTTSSWGREDGYTF.

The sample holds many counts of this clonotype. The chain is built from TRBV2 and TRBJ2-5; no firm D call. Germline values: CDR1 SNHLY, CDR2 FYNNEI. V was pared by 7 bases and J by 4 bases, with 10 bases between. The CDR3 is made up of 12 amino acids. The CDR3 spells CASKDLLETQYF. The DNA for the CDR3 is TGTGCCAGCAAGGACCTTCTAGAGACCCAGTACTTC.

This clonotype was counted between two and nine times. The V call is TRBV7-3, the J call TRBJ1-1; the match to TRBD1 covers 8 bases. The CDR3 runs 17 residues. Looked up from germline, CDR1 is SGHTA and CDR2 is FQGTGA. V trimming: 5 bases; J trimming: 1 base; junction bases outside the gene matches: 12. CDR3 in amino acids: CASSPSIIGTGNTEAFF. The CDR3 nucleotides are TGTGCCAGCAGCCCCTCCATTATTGGGACAGGGAACACTGAAGCTTTCTTT.